Listed here are 32 T cell receptor beta chains from one sample, sequenced in a study of blood T cell repertoires in COVID-19. This table comes from immunoSEQ multiplex PCR, and its TCRdb copy is limited to in-frame clones, with some not included. The sample records almost 350,000 clones, over 85% being singletons. The sequencing input was peripheral blood. Source of these receptors: a woman aged 60 to 75 with COVID-19, enrolled during active disease.

V usage is TRBV5-5 and J usage is TRBJ1-2; 10 bases are shared with TRBD1. Germline V gives CDR1 SGHKS, CDR2 YYEKEE (reference sequence). With V trimmed by 4 bases and J by 5 bases, 5 bases remained unmatched. This CDR3 spans 14 amino acids. The chain's CDR3 is CASSPGQGRYGYTF. CDR3 coding DNA: TGTGCCAGCAGCCCGGGACAGGGGCGGTATGGCTACACCTTC.

The chain has TRBV28 and TRBJ1-1; no definite D call. V was cut by 7 bases and J by 1 base, with 16 bases left in between. Looked up from germline, CDR1 is MDHEN and CDR2 is SYDVKM. This CDR3 region has 15 residues. CDR3 bases: TGTGCCAGCACGCGACTACCTGGATCGAACACTGAAGCTTTCTTT. It is translated as CASTRLPGSNTEAFF.

The chain joins TRBV30 to TRBJ1-5; D is possibly TRBD1 (5 bases). Trimming left V 1 base short and J 1 base short, with 11 bases between. This CDR3 contains 15 residues. In germline, CDR1 is GTSNPN, CDR2 SVGIG (reference sequence). The CDR3 coding sequence is TGTGCCTGGAGTGAGGGGCTGGCGAGCAATCAGCCCCAGCATTTT. Encoded protein: CAWSEGLASNQPQHF.

With respect to this clone: Mismatch with germline at one junction end may stem from a read error. This chain uses TRBV28 with TRBJ1-2; maybe TRBD1 (6 bases). This CDR3 is 15 amino acids long. CDR1 MDHEN and CDR2 SYDVKM come from the germline V gene. The CDR3 reads CASLAFFTGNYGYTF. For the CDR3, the DNA is TGTGCCAGCCTCGCGTTCTTCACAGGGAACTACGGCTACACCTTC.

This clone came up once. The J gene is TRBJ1-5, the V gene TRBV11-3; weak D call: TRBD1 (5 bases). Trimming took off 6 bases at V and 7 bases at J, with 16 bases between the two ends. CDR1 and CDR2 (germline): SGHNT, YENEEA. The length of the CDR3 is 14 residues. DNA for the CDR3: TGTGCCAGCAGGGCCTGGGGGGGAAGACAGCCCCAGCATTTT. It translates to CASRAWGGRQPQHF.

V usage is TRBV7-2 and J usage is TRBJ1-2, with TRBD1 identical over 7 bases. The length of the CDR3 is 17 residues. Germline V gene sequence: CDR1 SGHTA, CDR2 FQGNSA. V was clipped by 5 bases and J by 5 bases; unmatched bases: 17. In DNA form, the CDR3 reads TGTGCCAGCAGCCAGTTTAATTCCGGGACAGTTCATTATGGCTACACCTTC. Amino acids: CASSQFNSGTVHYGYTF.

The V call is TRBV18, the J call TRBJ1-6, with 9 bases identical to TRBD1. The CDR3 extends over 20 amino acids. The V gene's germline CDR1 is KGHSH and CDR2 LQKENI. V gave up 3 bases and J gave up 0 bases; unmatched junction bases: 12. CDR3 sequence reads: CASSPFVTGTGTSYNSPLHF. For the CDR3, the DNA is TGTGCCAGCTCACCTTTCGTTACCGGGACAGGGACCTCCTATAATTCACCCCTCCACTTT.

The rearrangement joins TRBV19 to TRBJ1-4; a possible D gene is TRBD1 (6 bases). The CDR3 contains 14 residues. Germline V lookup: CDR1 LNHDA, CDR2 SQIVND (reference sequence). Trimming pared 8 bases from V and 8 bases from J, leaving 18 bases between. The CDR3 DNA reads TGTGCCAGTCGACTCAGCGGGGGGCCCGAAAAACTGTTTTTT. Encoded protein: CASRLSGGPEKLFF.

J is TRBJ2-7 and V is TRBV7-9; TRBD2 agrees at 8 bases. After removal of 5 bases from V and 2 bases from J, the junction contained 11 bases not matched to a gene. CDR1 SEHNR and CDR2 FQNEAQ come from the germline V gene (reference sequence). This CDR3 has 16 amino acids. The CDR3 loop reads CASSDTGAGLAYEQYF. The CDR3 region has the DNA TGTGCCAGCAGCGACACGGGGGCGGGACTAGCCTACGAGCAGTACTTC.

This rearrangement joins TRBV12-3 or TRBV12-4 to TRBJ2-7; D is possibly TRBD2 (5 bases). CDR3 length: 13 amino acids. Between the trimmed V and J ends, which lost 3 bases and 2 bases, there was a span of 8 bases. This chain's CDR3 is CASSFSGAYEQYF. CDR3 bases: TGTGCCAGCAGTTTCTCCGGGGCCTACGAGCAGTACTTC.

The chain joins TRBV5-4 to TRBJ2-3, with D perhaps matching TRBD2 (5 bases). With 6 bases removed from V and 5 bases from J, the gap between germline ends came to 16 bases. The CDR3 has 14 amino acids. The germline gives CDR1 SGHNT, CDR2 YYREEE (reference sequence). CDR3 DNA sequence: TGTGCCAGCATGGACTCCCCCGGAAGAGATACGCAGTATTTT. This codes for CASMDSPGRDTQYF. Variable domain in full (rest from reference TRBV5-4 and TRBJ2-3): ETGVTQSPTHLIKTRGQQVTLRCSSQSGHNTVSWYQQALGQGPQFIFQYYREEENGRGNFPPRFSGLQFPNYSSELNVNALELDDSALYLCASMDSPGRDTQYFGPGTRLTVL.

This sequence joins TRBV4-2 and TRBJ2-7; TRBD1 matches 7 bases. Trimming took 2 bases from V and 6 from J; bases not matched to a gene: 4. Germline V CDR1 and CDR2: LGHNA, YNFKEQ. This CDR3 has 13 amino acids. The CDR3 spells CASSQTTGAEQYF. The CDR3 coding sequence is TGTGCCAGCAGCCAAACCACAGGGGCCGAGCAGTACTTC.

Note on this clone: At the DNA level, this CDR3 is encoded by other sequences in the same sample as well. The CDR3 DNA is TGTGCCAGCAGCCAACTGGGCAGGGGCGAGCAGTACTTC. It encodes CASSQLGRGEQYF. The chain links TRBV3-1 (or the pseudogene TRBV3-2) to TRBJ2-7, with D possibly being TRBD1 (6 bases). V lost 2 bases, J lost 6 bases, and 11 bases lay in between. CDR1 LGHDT and CDR2 YNNKEL come from the germline V gene (reference sequence). The CDR3 has 13 amino acids.

The chain has TRBV18 and TRBJ1-5, with D possibly matching TRBD1 (6 bases). This CDR3 contains 17 residues. Trimming took 0 bases from V and 6 from J, leaving 18 bases between them. Germline V gene data show CDR1 as KGHSH and CDR2 as LQKENI. For the CDR3, the DNA is TGTGCCAGCTCACCACCAGGAACAGGGAATATCGGTCAGCCCCAGCATTTT. It specifies CASSPPGTGNIGQPQHF.

This clone came up a few times. The rearrangement links TRBV10-3 to TRBJ1-1; tentative D call: TRBD1 (6 bases). The CDR3 runs 14 residues. V shed 2 bases and J shed 1 base, with 8 bases lying between them. The germline V gene encodes CDR1 ENHRY and CDR2 SYGVKD. Here the CDR3 reads CAISEVDRNTEAFF. The DNA of the CDR3 is TGTGCCATCAGTGAGGTGGACAGGAACACTGAAGCTTTCTTT.

The chain links TRBV6-6 to TRBJ1-4, with 7 positions matching TRBD1. The CDR3 consists of 16 residues. The V gene end was trimmed by 1 base and the J gene end by 6 bases; junction bases not matched to a gene: 8. The germline V gene has CDR1 MNHNY and CDR2 SVGAGI (reference sequence). The DNA of the CDR3 is TGTGCCAGCAGTTACTATTACAGGGGTGCGGATGAAAAACTGTTTTTT. Translating gives CASSYYYRGADEKLFF.

The chain uses TRBV5-1 and TRBJ1-2; TRBD1 matches at 7 bases. Looked up from germline, CDR1 is SGHRS and CDR2 is YFSETQ. V dropped 3 bases and J dropped 5; count of bases not matched to a gene: 7. The CDR3 loop spans 14 amino acids. CDR3 protein: CASSSGTAFYGYTF. CDR3 DNA sequence: TGCGCCAGCAGCTCAGGGACAGCTTTTTATGGCTACACCTTC.

The count of this clone is one. The J gene is TRBJ2-1, the V gene TRBV28; perhaps TRBD1 as D (6 bases). This CDR3 is built from 13 residues. Germline V gene sequence: CDR1 MDHEN, CDR2 SYDVKM. Trimming stripped 3 bases from V and 5 bases from J, with 8 bases between. In nucleotides, the CDR3 is TGTGCCAGCAGTTTTACAGGGCACAATGAGCAGTTCTTC. Translated, it gives CASSFTGHNEQFF.

The chain carries TRBV7-9 and TRBJ2-7; 7 bases map to TRBD1. V lost 1 base and J lost 6; bases outside the gene matches: 12. The CDR3 is 16 residues long. CDR1 and CDR2 (germline): SEHNR, FQNEAQ (reference sequence). CDR3 region: CASSLVPQGQSGEQYF. The CDR3 DNA follows: TGTGCCAGCAGCTTAGTCCCGCAGGGACAGTCGGGCGAGCAGTACTTC.

Written as DNA, the CDR3 is TGTGCCAGCAGTTTTGACAGGGGGGCGGGCACTGAAGCTTTCTTT. Its translation is CASSFDRGAGTEAFF. The chain links TRBV6-5 to TRBJ1-1; 9 nucleotides align to TRBD1. Germline V gives CDR1 MNHEY, CDR2 SVGAGI. CDR3 length: 15 amino acids. J gave up 4 bases and V 4 bases, and 7 bases lay outside the gene matches.

This clone has only one observation. The chain is built from TRBV6-5 and TRBJ1-2; 7 bases match TRBD1. The CDR3 runs 13 residues. V lost 5 bases and J lost 8; bases outside the gene matches: 8. Germline CDR1 reads MNHEY; CDR2 reads SVGAGI. The DNA of the CDR3 is TGTGCCAGCAGTCCCCGGGACAGACGCGGCTACACCTTC. This gives the protein CASSPRDRRGYTF.

The chain carries TRBV6-2 or TRBV6-3 and TRBJ2-7; 7 positions match TRBD1. With 5 bases clipped from V and 2 bases from J, the junction kept 3 bases outside the gene matches. This CDR3 has 13 residues. CDR1 is MNHEY and CDR2 is SVGEGT in the germline V gene. The CDR3 nucleotides read TGTGCCAGCAGTCTCGGGACAGCCTACGAGCAGTACTTC. Residues: CASSLGTAYEQYF.

The gene calls are TRBV9 and TRBJ2-3, with TRBD2 matching over 8 bases. The CDR3 has 15 residues. Germline V gene lookup returns CDR1 SGDLS and CDR2 YYNGEE. V lost 2 bases and J lost 5; bases outside the gene matches: 7. The CDR3 spells CASSVSGGAGDTQYF. DNA for the CDR3: TGTGCCAGCAGCGTTTCCGGGGGGGCAGGAGATACGCAGTATTTT.

This chain uses TRBV5-1 with TRBJ2-5; D is perhaps TRBD1 (6 bases). Trimming cost V 5 bases and J 5 bases, with 16 bases left between them. This CDR3 is 14 amino acids long. Per the germline V gene, CDR1 is SGHRS and CDR2 is YFSETQ. The CDR3, as DNA: TGCGCCAGCAGGGTGACAGGCGGTATGGAGACCCAGTACTTC. Its protein product is CASRVTGGMETQYF.

This clone turned up a few times. This rearrangement joins TRBV4-2 to TRBJ2-3, with 9 bases fitting TRBD2. Losses at the gene ends were 0 bases for V and 1 base for J; bases not matched to a gene: 5. Germline V gene lookup returns CDR1 LGHNA and CDR2 YNFKEQ. There are 17 residues in the CDR3. CDR3 nucleotide sequence: TGTGCCAGCAGCCAAGATACGCCTAGCGGGGGCACAGATACGCAGTATTTT. This gives the protein CASSQDTPSGGTDTQYF.

The V and J genes are TRBV25-1 and TRBJ1-4; the match to TRBD1 covers 7 bases. Per the germline V gene, CDR1 is MGHDK and CDR2 is SYGVNS. This CDR3 has 15 amino acids. The V segment lost 3 bases and the J segment 8 bases; nucleotides outside the gene matches: 9. This chain's CDR3 is CASSDSDRRREKLFF. The CDR3 region has the DNA TGTGCCAGCAGTGACTCGGACAGGCGAAGGGAAAAACTGTTTTTT.

The chain joins TRBV28 to TRBJ1-3; D is perhaps TRBD1 (5 bases). This CDR3 region has 16 residues. V was shortened by 4 bases and J by 5 bases, with 18 bases between the two germline ends. Germline V gene sequence: CDR1 MDHEN, CDR2 SYDVKM. CDR3 sequence (DNA): TGTGCCAGCAGTTCCTACACCCGACAGCCCCGAAACACCATATATTTT. This gives the protein CASSSYTRQPRNTIYF.

This chain joins TRBV3-1 (or the pseudogene TRBV3-2) and TRBJ1-1; D remains unclear. Trimming pared 1 base from V and 5 bases from J, leaving 14 bases between. Germline V lookup: CDR1 LGHDT, CDR2 YNNKEL (reference sequence). The CDR3 is 15 amino acids. This CDR3 is CASSQAGGVGTEAFF. The CDR3, as DNA: TGTGCCAGCAGCCAAGCTGGCGGGGTCGGGACTGAAGCTTTCTTT.

This chain uses TRBV28 with TRBJ1-1, with TRBD1 as a possible D gene (6 bases). The ends were cut back, 9 bases at V and 1 base at J, with 12 bases in the middle. The CDR3 sequence is 13 residues long. CDR1 MDHEN and CDR2 SYDVKM come from the germline V gene. The CDR3 DNA reads as TGTGCCAGTCATCAGGGGAGGAACACTGAAGCTTTCTTT. This codes for CASHQGRNTEAFF.

This clone has more than one count but fewer than ten. The chain couples TRBV3-1 (or the pseudogene TRBV3-2) to TRBJ1-2; 8 bases are shared with TRBD1. J lost 2 bases, V lost 6 bases, and 5 bases had no gene match. The CDR3 loop spans 14 amino acids. From germline, CDR1 is LGHDT and CDR2 YNNKEL (reference sequence). Written as DNA, the CDR3 is TGTGCCAGCAGTCGGACAGGGACCAACTATGGCTACACCTTC. It translates to CASSRTGTNYGYTF.

The chain combines TRBV4-2 with TRBJ2-7; D not resolved. The CDR3 has 15 residues. Between the trimmed V and J ends, which lost 4 bases and 0 bases, there was a span of 13 bases. Germline CDR1 LGHNA, CDR2 YNFKEQ. CDR3 sequence: CASSPTRLLSYEQYF. The CDR3 DNA reads TGTGCCAGCAGCCCGACCAGGCTTCTCTCCTACGAGCAGTACTTC.

V gene TRBV7-6 combines with J gene TRBJ2-3; TRBD2 is a possible D gene (5 bases). CDR3 size: 12 residues. V lost 5 bases and J 7 bases, leaving 10 bases between the germline ends. In germline, CDR1 is SGHVS, CDR2 FNYEAQ. The CDR3 sequence: CASSRGSYTQYF. CDR3 DNA: TGTGCCAGCAGCCGGGGATCTTATACGCAGTATTTT.